The sequence of this TCR beta chain was determined in a study of T-cell memory formation after mild COVID-19. Study background: Clusters were largely donor specific.

Libraries for TCRalpha and TCRbeta carried sample barcodes and unique molecular identifiers via 5'RACE. TCRdb redid the calling of the 5' RACE reads with MiXCR, one entry per CDR3 protein. The sample lists 280,000 or so distinct CDR3 sequences, roughly 8.2% occurring once. Germline V gives CDR1 MNHNY, CDR2 SVGAGI (reference sequence). The CDR3 has 13 amino acids. Trimming removed 2 bases at V and 4 bases at J, with 8 bases between. On this clonotype itself: Its antigen is unidentified.

The study, taken as a whole, reports: Those CD4+ clones that contracted were mainly in CM and EM (CD8+ ones in EMRA).

The sample consisted of PBMCs or a T cell subset sorted from them (not recorded which). This receptor was identified in a man aged 18 to 30 who had mild COVID-19 (a few samples of this study predate the infection). Cell type and time point are not known. V usage is TRBV6-6 and J usage is TRBJ1-2; possibly TRBD1 for D (5 bases). The DNA for the CDR3 is TGTGCCAGCAGTTACGACGGGGCCTATGGCTACACCTTC. Its protein product is CASSYDGAYGYTF.